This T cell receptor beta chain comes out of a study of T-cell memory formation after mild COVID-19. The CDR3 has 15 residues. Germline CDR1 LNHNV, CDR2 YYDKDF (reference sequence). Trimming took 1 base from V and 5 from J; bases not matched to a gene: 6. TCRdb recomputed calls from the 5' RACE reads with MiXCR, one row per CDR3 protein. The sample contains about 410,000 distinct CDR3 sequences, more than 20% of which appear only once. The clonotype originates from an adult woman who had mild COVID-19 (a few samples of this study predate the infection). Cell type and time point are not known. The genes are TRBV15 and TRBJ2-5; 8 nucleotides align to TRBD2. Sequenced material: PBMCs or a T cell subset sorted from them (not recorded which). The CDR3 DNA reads TGTGCCACCAGCAGAGGAGCGGGAGTAATGGAGACCCAGTACTTC. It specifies CATSRGAGVMETQYF.